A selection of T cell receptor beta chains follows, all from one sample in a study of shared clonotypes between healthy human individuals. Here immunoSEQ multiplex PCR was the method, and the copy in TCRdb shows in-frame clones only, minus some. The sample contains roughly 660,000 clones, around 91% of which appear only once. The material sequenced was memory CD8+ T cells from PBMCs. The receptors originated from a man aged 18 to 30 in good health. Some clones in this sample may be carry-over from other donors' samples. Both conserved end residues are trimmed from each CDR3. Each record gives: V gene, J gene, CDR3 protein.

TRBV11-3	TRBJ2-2	ASSPIRTGELF
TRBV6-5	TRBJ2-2	ASRYNHRGTGELF
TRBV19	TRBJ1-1	ASSIYPATEAF
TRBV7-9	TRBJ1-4	ASTTRGQGLSNEKLF
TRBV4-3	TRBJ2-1	ASSHRDSPYNEQF
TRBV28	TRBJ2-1	ASSRAVARHEQF
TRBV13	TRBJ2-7	ASSQVGARSSYEQY
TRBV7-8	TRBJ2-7	ASSLVPEHYEQY
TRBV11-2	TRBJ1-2	ASSLVFKNYGYT
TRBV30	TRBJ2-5	AWSEVAGPKPETQY
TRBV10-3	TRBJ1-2	AISAGLRDQTDGYT
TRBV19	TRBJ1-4	ASSIVPGTGSQLTNEKLF
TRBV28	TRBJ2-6	ASSLLLVSGANVLT
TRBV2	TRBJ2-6	ASSVVGTLGNVLT
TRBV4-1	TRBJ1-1	ASSQQTRNTEAF
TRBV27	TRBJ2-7	ASSLSGALRKDEQY
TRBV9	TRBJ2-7	ASTPSGGVSEQY
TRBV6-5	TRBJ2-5	ASKYQETQY
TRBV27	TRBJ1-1	ASRHRQGRDTEAF
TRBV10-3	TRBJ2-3	AISDGRGITDTQY
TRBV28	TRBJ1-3	ASSFYQGGGPSGNTIY
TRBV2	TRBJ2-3	ARGPSGMFADTQY
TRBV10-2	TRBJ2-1	ASNHIYEQF
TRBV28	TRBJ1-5	ASSSPARDSNQPQH
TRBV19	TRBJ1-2	ASSTPPGQGNYGYT
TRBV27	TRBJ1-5	ASSLWSNQPQH
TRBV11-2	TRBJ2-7	ASSSYGVGGRL